This T cell receptor beta chain is from a study of regulatory T cells in long-lasting Graves disease (dated by TCRdb to the early 2020s). Notes on the research overall: Newly diagnosed Graves' disease patients had taken antithyroid drugs for less than 3 months. A total of some 35 samples underwent TCR sequencing, from some 13 patients with persistent Graves' disease and some 20 patients with newly diagnosed Graves' disease. Persistent Graves' disease patients were compared with newly diagnosed Graves' disease patients by peripheral blood TCR sequencing and RNA sequencing. The study was conducted in China and was registered as a clinical trial.

Sample time point, as interpreted from the label and publication: newly diagnosed GD, antithyroid drugs for less than 3 months. For both TCR sequencing and RNA sequencing, RNA was extracted from PBMCs using TRIzol. The diagnosis of Graves' disease was made according to American Thyroid Association guidelines. Patients for the study were recruited at an endocrinology department in Xi'an, China. From each patient, 7.5 to 10 milliliters of peripheral blood was collected into an EDTA anticoagulant tube. Ficoll Paque Plus density gradient separation was used to isolate PBMCs, and no further T cell sorting was performed. An Agilent 2100 Bioanalyzer and agarose gel were used to check RNA quality, and a NanoDrop 2000 was used to measure RNA concentration. The germline V end is reduced by 7 bases and the J end by 2 bases; junction bases left unmatched: 4. The CDR3 starts with the cysteine, ends with the phenylalanine, and has 13 residues. Solely the CDR3 DNA is kept, with 39 bases framed from the first base. The CDR1 and CDR2 encoded by the germline V gene are SNHLY and FYNNEI.

The method was multiplex PCR. Sequencer: Illumina HiSeq 4000. To build TCR beta libraries, CDR3 regions were amplified by Arm-PCR using iRepertoire HTBI primers. Before sequencing, the PCR products went through gel purification. Processing in the source paper ran as follows. Gene usage analysis of CDR3 amino acid clonotypes relied on the approximately 62 TRBV and about 13 TRBJ segments identified across samples. COPE and FqMerger were used to merge filtered high-quality paired reads into contigs. BLAST was used to align contigs to IMGT TRBV, TRBD and TRBJ reference genes, and CDR3 was defined according to IMGT. Clonotypes above 0.1% frequency were classified as highly expanded clones. Shannon entropy was used to measure repertoire diversity, and the Gini coefficient was used to measure V-J evenness. A clonotype found in more than one individual was treated as public. TCRdb redid the processing of the public reads, applying fastp at Q25 and MiXCR, and retained in-frame beta chains. Every distinct CDR3 protein forms one entry, paired with its most common genes and DNA. Clone size and V and J calls follow TCRdb, not the original study. Recorded for this sample are 550,000 to 700,000 distinct CDR3 sequences; more than 15% of them occurred a single time. The biggest ten clones account for around 11% of the sample.

Results the study describes overall, beyond this receptor: Preferential use of TRBV28, TRBJ1-2 and TRBJ2-5 was observed in persistent disease, whereas TRBV20-1 and TRBJ2-1 were favored in newly diagnosed disease. The authors noted that the small sample size was a limitation that may lower accuracy. Only peripheral blood was studied, because thyroid tissue, the primary lesion, was inaccessible. Lower TCR Shannon entropy and fewer highly expanded clones were observed in persistent Graves' disease patients than in newly diagnosed patients, which suggested clonal expansion. Sequencing and analysis were restricted to the TCR beta chain. Patients with persistent disease shared more public clonotypes (about 3,000) than newly diagnosed patients did (around 930).

About this clonotype: What this receptor recognizes is not known. Base qualities are not recorded, but no much larger clone differs from it by a single base.

These data were also reused for a study on T cells in Graves' hyperthyroidism and ophthalmopathy. The second investigation adds: Stable Graves' hyperthyroidism was defined as the absence of progression to ophthalmopathy over 18 months of follow-up. Hyperthyroidism patients were newly diagnosed, with disease duration under 2 months, and aged 18 to 65 years. The study excluded patients with uncontrolled infections, other autoimmune diseases, pregnancy or lactation. Clinical symptoms, serum thyroxine and TRAb, thyroid ultrasound, and orbital computed tomography formed the basis for the diagnoses. A first-round RT-PCR of the TCR CDR3 used the HTBI primer set with the Qiagen OneStep RT-PCR kit. Most expanded thyroid clonotypes (frequency above 0.001) were also detected in blood, a finding suggesting that blood repertoires may reflect thyroid immune responses. A model built on a 13 V-J signature distinguished ophthalmopathy from stable hyperthyroidism, reaching roughly 88% sensitivity and 81.08% specificity in cross-validation and 80%/75% in testing. In validation, progression to ophthalmopathy was predicted by the model with 70.59% sensitivity and about 72% specificity, a median of around 5.9 months before onset. TCR V-J signatures able to tell the groups apart were searched for in a discovery cohort of around 95 patients, of whom 43 had Graves' ophthalmopathy and around 58 had stable Graves' hyperthyroidism. Whether ophthalmopathy could be predicted prospectively was tested in an independent validation cohort made up of under 20 hyperthyroidism patients plus 17 patients who later progressed to ophthalmopathy. The approximately 90 discovery patients were divided at random into training and test sets in a 7:3 ratio. The study also compared thyroid tissue and blood T-cell repertoires from a handful of Graves' hyperthyroidism patients. After blood sampling, hyperthyroidism patients were treated with methimazole at a starting dose of 30 mg daily, and ophthalmopathy patients were treated with high-dose intravenous methylprednisolone. A second multiplex PCR round built the libraries, followed by size selection and purification. The libraries were sequenced on an Illumina HiSeq2000 using paired-end 100 bp reads. Raw data were processed with SOAPnuke, discarding reads with adapters, uncalled bases, mean Phred below 15, or no exact constant-primer or identifier match. COPE v1.2.5 was used to merge the high-quality paired reads, and each unique nucleotide sequence was defined as a clonotype. MiTCR v1.1 was used to align the clonotypes against IMGT TRBV, TRBD and TRBJ reference segments. The analysis included only V-J combinations with a frequency above 0.0001, which together covered 98% to 99.2% of the repertoires. The TCS score was defined as the ratio of F50 (clonal expansion) to E x V (chaos), calculated using BLOSUM62-based TCRdist between CDR3 peptides within each V-J. Welch's t-statistics and random forest reduced around 510 V-J features to 10 to 15, which were used in a naive Bayes classifier (R e1071). Sample size was not statistically predetermined, and blinding of investigators to group allocation was not performed. The paper reports TCR Vbeta CDR3 sequencing of roughly 140 peripheral blood samples: 43 ophthalmopathy, over 70 hyperthyroidism and approximately 17 progressor patients.

Material: peripheral blood mononuclear cells (PBMCs), obtained at new diagnosis, from a patient treated with antithyroid drugs. The receptor was derived from a man younger than 35 with Graves disease. Donor details come from another sample of the same person, matched by shared clones. The chain couples TRBV2 to TRBJ1-2; TRBD1 agrees with 7 junctional bases. The sequenced DNA: TGTGCCAGCATGACGACAGGGAACTATGGCTACACCTTC. It codes for CASMTTGNYGYTF.